Each of the 31 T cell receptor beta chains below was sequenced from the same sample in a study of response to subunit inactivated influenza vaccine (dated by TCRdb to 2017 to 2018). The library was made by RT-PCR. The instrument given in TCRdb is Illumina HiSeq 2500. In TCRdb, the public reads were trimmed at Q25 with fastp and aligned with MiXCR, with productive beta chains retained. One record per CDR3 amino acid sequence lists the most common genes and DNA. This sample holds hundreds of thousands of distinct CDR3 sequences; roughly 12% were observed only once. Roughly a tenth of the sample lies in the top ten. Sequenced material: PBMCs from blood, taken on the day of vaccination. These receptors originate from a man in his fifties who received an inactivated influenza vaccine. Donor details come from another sample of the same person, matched by shared clones.

The V gene is TRBV25-1, the J gene TRBJ2-5, with D possibly being TRBD2 (6 bases). Between the trimmed V and J ends, which lost 0 bases and 5 bases, there was a span of 10 bases. The V gene's germline CDR1 is MGHDK and CDR2 SYGVNS. There are 14 residues in the CDR3. The CDR3: CASSEYKTSETQYF. The DNA for the CDR3 is TGTGCCAGCAGTGAATACAAGACTAGTGAGACCCAGTACTTC.

This clonotype was seen a handful of times. The J gene is TRBJ2-7, the V gene TRBV4-2, with D perhaps TRBD1 (5 bases). The CDR3 is made up of 15 amino acids. Trimming took off 3 bases at V and 2 bases at J, with 14 bases between the two ends. Germline V gene lookup returns CDR1 LGHNA and CDR2 YNFKEQ. Here the CDR3 DNA reads TGTGCCAGCAGCCAGGAAACGTGGACAACCTACGAGCAGTACTTC. Protein: CASSQETWTTYEQYF.

This clonotype was seen a few times. V and J are TRBV28 and TRBJ2-1; 7 bases fit TRBD2. Germline values: CDR1 MDHEN, CDR2 SYDVKM. The CDR3 covers 15 residues. J lost 8 bases, V lost 3 bases, and 10 bases had no gene match. Here the CDR3 DNA reads TGTGCCAGCAGTTTTGGCGGGAGTCCCCGACATGAGCAGTTCTTC. As protein: CASSFGGSPRHEQFF.

This clonotype came up a few times. This rearrangement joins TRBV2 to TRBJ2-4; D possibly corresponds to TRBD2 (6 bases). The CDR3 sequence is 12 residues long. V was pared by 0 bases and J by 9 bases, with 6 bases between. Germline values: CDR1 SNHLY, CDR2 FYNNEI. The CDR3 region has the DNA TGTGCCAGCAGTGAAGCGGGAGGCATTCAGTACTTC. It encodes CASSEAGGIQYF. The whole variable domain, remainder taken from reference TRBV2 and TRBJ2-4, is EPEVTQTPSHQVTQMGQEVILRCVPISNHLYFYWYRQILGQKVEFLVSFYNNEISEKSEIFDDQFSVERPDGSNFTLKIRSTKLEDSAMYFCASSEAGGIQYFGAGTRLSVL.

This clonotype turned up a few times. J is TRBJ2-7 and V is TRBV4-2, with 9 positions matching TRBD2. This CDR3 spans 14 amino acids. Germline V gene data show CDR1 as LGHNA and CDR2 as YNFKEQ. V lost 5 bases and J lost 2; bases outside the gene matches: 4. The DNA of the CDR3 is TGTGCCAGCAGCGAGCGGGAGGCCCCCTACGAGCAGTACTTC. Its translation: CASSEREAPYEQYF.

This clonotype has a handful of counts. The V call is TRBV29-1, the J call TRBJ2-6, with D unresolved. There are 16 residues in the CDR3. Looked up from germline, CDR1 is SQVTM and CDR2 is ANQGSEA. The ends were cut back, 4 bases at V and 4 bases at J, with 17 bases in the middle. The CDR3 coding sequence is TGCAGCGTTGGCCCCCACTCCAGGACCGGGGCCAACGTCCTGACTTTC. The encoded protein is CSVGPHSRTGANVLTF.

Only a few counts were recorded for this clonotype. J is TRBJ2-7 and V is TRBV6-1; 9 positions match TRBD1. The ends lost 5 bases at V and 5 bases at J; junction bases unmatched: 7. Germline CDR1 MNHNS, CDR2 SASEGT. The CDR3 has 14 residues. CDR3 loop: CASSPGQGFNEQYF. The CDR3 nucleotides read TGTGCCAGCAGTCCGGGACAGGGATTCAACGAGCAGTACTTC.

To note about this clonotype: A read error may explain this, as a much larger clone is one base away. The chain uses TRBV7-2 and TRBJ1-5; D is unresolved. The CDR3 sequence is 14 residues long. V lost 6 bases to trimming and J lost 0 bases, with 9 bases between them. Germline V CDR1 and CDR2: SGHTA, FQGNSA. CDR3 loop: CASSFVYSNQPQHF. The CDR3 DNA reads TGTGCCAGCAGTTTTGTTTATAGCAATCAGCCCCAGCATTTT.

The CDR3 here is CSASIIGRGGIDTQYF. The CDR3 DNA reads as TGCAGTGCTAGTATCATTGGGCGGGGGGGAATAGATACGCAGTATTTT. This rearrangement joins TRBV20-1 to TRBJ2-3, with 9 bases identical to TRBD2. V lost 3 bases, J lost 5 bases, and 12 bases stayed unmatched. The CDR3 covers 16 residues. In germline, CDR1 is DFQATT, CDR2 SNEGSKA (reference sequence).

The rearrangement joins TRBV2 to TRBJ1-3; D remains ambiguous. This CDR3 spans 12 amino acids. Germline V lookup: CDR1 SNHLY, CDR2 FYNNEI. Deletions cut 1 base from V and 12 bases from J, with 10 bases between. The CDR3 DNA reads TGTGCCAGCAGTGAAGGTCTGGGCCTCATATATTTT. Residues: CASSEGLGLIYF.

The chain carries TRBV20-1 and TRBJ2-1; no definite D call. Between the trimmed V and J ends, which lost 0 bases and 10 bases, there was a span of 13 bases. Germline values: CDR1 DFQATT, CDR2 SNEGSKA (reference sequence). This CDR3 has 13 amino acids. The CDR3 here is CSARDPLRAEQFF. The CDR3 DNA reads as TGCAGTGCTAGAGATCCCCTCCGTGCGGAGCAGTTCTTC.

This clonotype was counted between two and nine times. The V and J genes are TRBV10-3 and TRBJ2-1; D is undetermined. The ends were cut back, 10 bases at V and 4 bases at J, with 23 bases in the middle. The CDR3 spans 16 residues. Germline CDR1 reads ENHRY; CDR2 reads SYGVKD. CDR3 sequence: CATNRALGAIYNEQFF. CDR3 sequence (DNA): TGTGCCACCAATAGAGCGTTGGGTGCCATTTACAATGAGCAGTTCTTC.

This clonotype occurred a few times. V usage is TRBV5-1 and J usage is TRBJ2-3; possibly TRBD1 or TRBD2 for D (7 bases each). The CDR3 is 14 residues long. The V end was cut by 4 bases, the J end by 7 bases, with 16 bases between. The germline V gene encodes CDR1 SGHRS and CDR2 YFSETQ. The CDR3 is CASSRDREGNTQYF. The CDR3, as DNA: TGCGCCAGCAGCCGAGACAGGGAGGGTAATACGCAGTATTTT.

The chain combines TRBV29-1 with TRBJ2-7; 12 bases are a match to TRBD1. The V segment lost 7 bases and the J segment 5 bases; nucleotides outside the gene matches: 6. This CDR3 is built from 13 residues. Germline CDR1 is SQVTM and CDR2 is ANQGSEA. CDR3 residues: CSGTGTGGDEQYF. The CDR3 DNA is TGCAGCGGAACCGGGACAGGGGGCGACGAGCAGTACTTC.

There are many counts of this clonotype. CDR3 sequence: CASSSGTFSSYEQYF. DNA for the CDR3: TGTGCCAGCAGCTCAGGGACGTTCAGCTCCTACGAGCAGTACTTC. The chain joins TRBV5-5 to TRBJ2-7; D is tentatively TRBD1 or TRBD2 (5 bases each). Trimming stripped 3 bases from V and 0 bases from J, with 13 bases between. The CDR3 has 15 residues. In germline, CDR1 is SGHKS, CDR2 YYEKEE (reference sequence). The full variable domain, with the rest looked up from reference TRBV5-5 and TRBJ2-7, is DAGVTQSPTHLIKTRGQQVTLRCSPISGHKSVSWYQQVLGQGPQFIFQYYEKEERGRGNFPDRFSARQFPNYSSELNVNALLLGDSALYLCASSSGTFSSYEQYFGPGTRLTVT.

This chain links TRBV20-1 with TRBJ1-1, with D unclear. The V gene lost 3 bases and the J gene lost 5 bases, with 13 bases spanning the gap. There are 13 residues in the CDR3. Germline-derived CDR1 and CDR2 are DFQATT and SNEGSKA (reference sequence). DNA of the CDR3: TGCAGTGCTAGGAACCCCTCGGGGACTGAAGCTTTCTTT. Protein sequence: CSARNPSGTEAFF.

This chain links TRBV29-1 with TRBJ1-2; the D gene is possibly TRBD1 (6 bases). CDR3 length equals 12 residues. The germline V gene has CDR1 SQVTM and CDR2 ANQGSEA. Trimming cost V 4 bases and J 5 bases, with 11 bases left between them. Here the CDR3 reads CSVADRPYGYTF. The CDR3 DNA follows: TGCAGCGTTGCGGACAGACCGTATGGCTACACCTTC.

V is TRBV12-3 or TRBV12-4 and J is TRBJ2-7; 9 bases match TRBD2. Trimming removed 7 bases from V and 7 bases from J; junction bases left unmatched: 11. The CDR3 has 14 amino acids. CDR3 bases: TGTGCCAGCACTCCTTCAGCGGGAGGTCGAGAGCAGTACTTC. This translates into CASTPSAGGREQYF.

This clonotype was recorded a few times. V usage is TRBV5-6 and J usage is TRBJ2-5; the match to TRBD2 covers 11 bases. Germline V lookup: CDR1 SGHDT, CDR2 YYEEEE. The ends lost 2 bases at V and 1 base at J; junction bases unmatched: 4. The CDR3 runs 16 residues. The CDR3 loop is CASSFLSGGGQETQYF. The CDR3 nucleotides read TGTGCCAGCAGCTTCCTTAGCGGGGGGGGCCAAGAGACCCAGTACTTC.

V is TRBV7-2 and J is TRBJ2-7; 8 bases are a match to TRBD2. The CDR3 has 15 residues. CDR1 is SGHTA, CDR2 FQGNSA, per germline. Trimming removed 5 bases from V and 0 bases from J; junction bases left unmatched: 6. CDR3 sequence reads: CASSAELADSYEQYF. CDR3 nucleotide sequence: TGTGCCAGCAGCGCCGAACTAGCGGACTCCTACGAGCAGTACTTC.

The rearrangement joins TRBV5-1 to TRBJ2-1, with TRBD1 as a possible D gene (5 bases). Germline lookup yields CDR1 SGHRS and CDR2 YFSETQ. The CDR3 length is 15 residues. Trimming removed 3 bases at V and 4 bases at J, with 14 bases between. As DNA, the CDR3 is TGCGCCAGCAGCTCGACAGCCGAACTTTACAATGAGCAGTTCTTC. This sequence encodes CASSSTAELYNEQFF. Full variable domain (remainder filled in from reference TRBV5-1 and TRBJ2-1): KAGVTQTPRYLIKTRGQQVTLSCSPISGHRSVSWYQQTPGQGLQFLFEYFSETQRNKGNFPGRFSGRQFSNSRSEMNVSTLELGDSALYLCASSSTAELYNEQFFGPGTRLTVL.

This clonotype was recorded many times. The chain is built from TRBV12-3 or TRBV12-4 and TRBJ2-1, with unresolved D. Trimming stripped 3 bases from V and 6 bases from J, with 6 bases between. CDR3 length: 12 amino acids. In DNA form, the CDR3 reads TGTGCCAGCAGTTTTACGGTCAATGAGCAGTTCTTC. It codes for CASSFTVNEQFF.

This clonotype was found a few times. CDR3 nucleotides: TGTGCCAGCAGCCAAGATCATGACAATGAGCAGTTCTTC. Translated, it gives CASSQDHDNEQFF. This sequence joins TRBV14 and TRBJ2-1; unclear D gene. CDR3 size: 13 residues. Germline-derived CDR1 and CDR2 are SGHDN and FVKESK. Trimming removed 0 bases at V and 5 bases at J, with 5 bases between. The complete variable domain, with remaining parts taken from reference TRBV14 and TRBJ2-1, reads EAGVTQFPSHSVIEKGQTVTLRCDPISGHDNLYWYRRVMGKEIKFLLHFVKESKQDESGMPNNRFLAERTGGTYSTLKVQPAELEDSGVYFCASSQDHDNEQFFGPGTRLTVL.

The rearrangement joins TRBV29-1 to TRBJ2-1, with 8 positions matching TRBD2. In germline, CDR1 is SQVTM, CDR2 ANQGSEA. The CDR3 loop spans 15 amino acids. V shed 6 bases, J shed 0 bases, and the junction held 7 bases outside the gene matches. The CDR3 coding sequence is TGCAGCGTCGGCTTAGCGGGGAGCTCCTACAATGAGCAGTTCTTC. The encoded protein is CSVGLAGSSYNEQFF.

V gene TRBV28 combines with J gene TRBJ2-1, with D perhaps TRBD1 (5 bases). The V and J ends lost 5 bases and 4 bases respectively, with 9 bases between them. The CDR3 spans 13 residues. The germline gives CDR1 MDHEN, CDR2 SYDVKM. The CDR3 DNA follows: TGTGCCAGCAGTCTGGACACTTACAATGAGCAGTTCTTC. The encoded protein is CASSLDTYNEQFF.

A few counts support this clonotype. This rearrangement joins TRBV28 to TRBJ2-3, with D possibly being TRBD2 (6 bases). CDR1 and CDR2 (germline): MDHEN, SYDVKM. This CDR3 contains 17 residues. The V and J ends lost 6 bases and 1 base respectively, with 20 bases between them. The CDR3 sequence is CASSPVQRLVGTDTQYF. CDR3 nucleotide sequence: TGTGCCAGCAGCCCGGTTCAGAGACTAGTTGGCACAGATACGCAGTATTTT.

V gene TRBV5-1 combines with J gene TRBJ1-6; TRBD1 aligns across 9 bases. This CDR3 is built from 16 residues. The V and J ends lost 4 bases and 1 base, in that order; junction bases with no gene match: 3. Germline CDR1 is SGHRS and CDR2 is YFSETQ. CDR3 region: CASSQGQGSYNSPLHF. The CDR3 DNA follows: TGCGCCAGCAGCCAAGGACAGGGGTCCTATAATTCACCCCTCCACTTT.

At least ten counts were recorded for this clonotype. One end of the junction is discordant with germline, which a read error may explain. CDR3 sequence: CASSLGDRAYEQYF. The CDR3 bases are TGTGCCAGCAGTTTAGGTGACAGGGCATACGAGCAGTACTTC. The chain combines TRBV5-1 with TRBJ2-7, with TRBD1 matching 7 bases. CDR1 is SGHRS and CDR2 is YFSETQ in the germline V gene. This CDR3 is built from 14 residues.

The chain is built from TRBV12-3 or TRBV12-4 and TRBJ2-7; 11 bases agree with TRBD1. The CDR3 has 14 amino acids. The junction had 6 bases not matched to a gene; V was cut back by 5 bases and J by 6 bases. CDR3 loop: CASSVRDRGAEQYF. The CDR3, as DNA: TGTGCCAGCAGTGTCCGGGACAGGGGGGCCGAGCAGTACTTC.

This clonotype was found a few times. The chain recombines TRBV28 with TRBJ1-3; D is ambiguous. Germline loops: CDR1 MDHEN, CDR2 SYDVKM. The V and J ends lost 9 bases and 0 bases respectively, with 12 bases between them. The CDR3 has 14 residues. The CDR3 nucleotides read TGTGCCAGTCGGCAGCCGAGCTCTGGAAACACCATATATTTT. Amino acid sequence: CASRQPSSGNTIYF.

This clonotype was counted only a few times. The chain has TRBV3-1 and TRBJ2-4, with D perhaps TRBD1 or TRBD2 (6 bases each). Deletions cut 1 base from V and 9 bases from J, with 16 bases between. Germline loops: CDR1 LGHDT, CDR2 YNNKEL (reference sequence). The CDR3 contains 15 residues. CDR3 loop: CASSQAAGHRGIQYF. CDR3 sequence (DNA): TGTGCCAGCAGCCAAGCGGCGGGACACCGCGGCATTCAGTACTTC. Full variable domain (outside the CDR3, taken from reference TRBV3-1 and TRBJ2-4): DTAVSQTPKYLVTQMGNDKSIKCEQNLGHDTMYWYKQDSKKFLKIMFSYNNKELIINETVPNRFSPKSPDKAHLNLHINSLELGDSAVYFCASSQAAGHRGIQYFGAGTRLSVL.